This T cell receptor beta chain is drawn from a study of blood T cell repertoires in COVID-19 (dated by TCRdb to between 2020 and 2021). Study-wide context: Collaborator samples came from the United States, Italy and Spain and covered acute and convalescent phases of COVID-19. The repertoires were made available in a free public database intended to serve as a resource for research on the immune response to SARS-CoV-2. The samples were drawn from the first 160 participants of the ongoing ImmuneRACE study and from more than 1,000 subjects provided by 6 global collaborators. The sample metadata nearly always contained a de-identified subject ID, COVID-19 status, age in years and sex. The prospective study material was composed of cDNA or gDNA derived from T cells, B-cell-depleted T cells, or PBMCs. Deeply sampled blood TCRbeta repertoires from subjects exposed to, actively infected with, or recovered from COVID-19 were included in the dataset. Where available, HLA class I and class II types were obtained from metadata supplied by the sample provider rather than from assay-based typing.

Paper-wide results and their limitations: How much clinical and demographic metadata was included differed by source and by participant, and the metadata was provided uncurated.

As to this clone: The antigen it recognizes is unknown. Per-base qualities were not stored, and no clone one base away is much larger.

Collaborating institutions collected whole blood in K2EDTA tubes following their own protocols. Collaborator samples were shipped for TCRbeta analysis as frozen whole blood, isolated PBMCs, or DNA extracted from either sample type. The immunoSEQ Assay, a bias-controlled multiplex PCR, was used to amplify TCRbeta CDR3 regions from genomic DNA. From the authors' description of their analysis: Nucleated cell counts per sample were estimated from amplification of reference gene primers within the assay. To quantify the absolute abundance of each unique TCRbeta CDR3 rearrangement, sequence reads were collapsed and filtered. For each sample, productive Simpson clonality was calculated by taking the square root of Simpson's diversity index across productive rearrangements. The immuneACCESS repertoire file appears here via TCRdb, limited to in-frame rearrangements. These files lack a portion of the clones; in checked studies, under half of the deficit traces to unresolved V genes, and the cause of the others is not known. V and J calls and clone size are copied from that table; D and trimming were computed from the DNA. The sample table contains around 100,000 clones; only one count was recorded for 80% to 85% of them. Of the sample, 6.3% falls within the top ten clones.

Sample: peripheral blood. The clonotype originates from a man aged 55 to 70 with acute or convalescent COVID-19.

The base sequence is TGCGCCAGCAGCCAAGGGACAAGTGGAAACACCATATATTTT. It codes for CASSQGTSGNTIYF. In this chain, TRBV4-3 is recombined with TRBJ1-3; tentative D gene TRBD1, with 5 bases matching. The germline V gene provides CDR1 LGHNA and CDR2 YSLEER. The CDR3, from cysteine to phenylalanine, totals 14 residues. The read is trimmed to its CDR3 DNA, 42 bases read in frame from base 1. The V end loses 1 base and the J end loses 3 bases, and a stretch of 7 bases separates them.